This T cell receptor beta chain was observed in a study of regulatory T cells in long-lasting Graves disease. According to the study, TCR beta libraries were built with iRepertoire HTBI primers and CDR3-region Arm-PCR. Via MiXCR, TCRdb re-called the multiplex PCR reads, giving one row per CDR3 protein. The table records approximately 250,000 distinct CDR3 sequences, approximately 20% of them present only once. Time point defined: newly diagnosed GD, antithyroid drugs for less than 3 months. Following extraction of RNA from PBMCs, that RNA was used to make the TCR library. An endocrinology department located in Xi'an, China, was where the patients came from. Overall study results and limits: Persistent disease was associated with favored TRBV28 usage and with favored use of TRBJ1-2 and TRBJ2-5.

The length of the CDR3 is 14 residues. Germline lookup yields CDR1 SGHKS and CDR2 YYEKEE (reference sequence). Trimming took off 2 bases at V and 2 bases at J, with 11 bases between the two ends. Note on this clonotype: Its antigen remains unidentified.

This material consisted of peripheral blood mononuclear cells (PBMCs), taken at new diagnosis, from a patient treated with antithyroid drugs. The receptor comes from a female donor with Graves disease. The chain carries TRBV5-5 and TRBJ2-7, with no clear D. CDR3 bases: TGTGCCAGCAGCTTCCTCCCTGACACCTACGAGCAGTACTTC. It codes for CASSFLPDTYEQYF.